The rows below give T cell receptor beta chains drawn from one sample of a study of blood T cell repertoires in COVID-19. Profiling relied on immunoSEQ multiplex PCR, and the TCRdb table lists in-frame clones only, not all of them. The sample contains roughly 170,000 clones, about 84% of which appear only once. Sequencing was done on a sample of PBMCs or T cells enriched from blood (not recorded which). The receptors stem from a woman in her forties with acute COVID-19. CDR3s include the opening cysteine and the closing phenylalanine or tryptophan. A D gene is named only where the DNA matches it firmly. Clone size is stated in some rows and not others, as once, few, many or a class when expanded.

D	V	size	J	CDR3	DNA
TRBD2	TRBV11-3	.	TRBJ2-1	CASSPRTSAYYNEQFF	TGTGCCAGCAGCCCGAGGACTAGCGCCTACTACAATGAGCAGTTCTTC
TRBD2	TRBV4-1	.	TRBJ2-5	CASANFASGSQTQYF	TGCGCCAGCGCCAATTTCGCTAGCGGGAGTCAGACCCAGTACTTC
.	TRBV30	.	TRBJ2-1	CAWRTGLGPNEQFF	TGTGCCTGGAGAACAGGGCTGGGTCCCAATGAGCAGTTCTTC
.	TRBV30	.	TRBJ1-5	CAWSVRGNQPQHF	TGTGCCTGGAGTGTACGAGGGAATCAGCCCCAGCATTTT
TRBD2	TRBV19	.	TRBJ2-1	CASTPTSGSWNEQFF	TGTGCCAGTACCCCGACTAGCGGGAGTTGGAATGAGCAGTTCTTC
.	TRBV7-9	few	TRBJ2-5	CASSLVAGRGRETQYF	TGTGCCAGCAGCTTAGTTGCAGGCCGGGGTCGGGAGACCCAGTACTTC
.	TRBV7-8	.	TRBJ2-3	CASSPPIGGTDTQYF	TGTGCCAGCAGCCCACCCATAGGAGGCACAGATACGCAGTATTTT
TRBD1	TRBV4-1	.	TRBJ1-6	CASSQEGQGPVYSPLHF	TGCGCCAGCAGCCAAGAGGGACAGGGTCCCGTTTATTCACCCCTCCACTTT
.	TRBV18	few	TRBJ2-2	CASSPPGPLKPGELFF	TGTGCCAGCTCACCTCCAGGTCCCCTAAAACCCGGGGAGCTGTTTTTT
TRBD1	TRBV19	.	TRBJ1-1	CASSLDRVGEAFF	TGTGCCAGTAGTCTAGACAGGGTCGGTGAAGCTTTCTTT
TRBD1	TRBV2	.	TRBJ1-1	CASRWTGGMNTEAFF	TGTGCCAGCAGATGGACAGGGGGTATGAACACTGAAGCTTTCTTT
.	TRBV4-1	.	TRBJ1-1	CASSQTESRTLNTEAFF	TGCGCCAGCAGCCAGACAGAGTCACGGACATTGAACACTGAAGCTTTCTTT
.	TRBV7-9	.	TRBJ1-1	CASSFGDSEAFF	TGTGCCAGCAGCTTCGGGGACTCTGAAGCTTTCTTT
TRBD2	TRBV7-3	.	TRBJ2-2	CASSLTGAGRLAGNTGELFF	TGTGCCAGCAGCTTAACCGGGGCCGGAAGACTAGCGGGAAACACCGGGGAGCTGTTTTTT
.	TRBV5-1	.	TRBJ2-2	CASSLAPTGELFF	TGCGCCAGCAGCTTGGCCCCGACCGGGGAGCTGTTTTTT
.	TRBV6-5	.	TRBJ2-1	CASSYSAGAYNEQFF	TGTGCCAGCAGTTATTCAGCGGGCGCCTACAATGAGCAGTTCTTC
.	TRBV10-2	.	TRBJ1-2	CASSVYSLSANYGYTF	TGCGCCAGCAGTGTTTACTCTTTATCGGCTAACTATGGCTACACCTTC
.	TRBV27	.	TRBJ2-7	CASRNRGGSYEQYF	TGTGCCAGCAGAAACAGAGGGGGATCCTACGAGCAGTACTTC
.	TRBV3-1/TRBV3-2	.	TRBJ2-3	CASSQGGRRTDTQYF	TGTGCCAGCAGCCAAGGGGGGCGGAGGACAGATACGCAGTATTTT
.	TRBV3-1/TRBV3-2	.	TRBJ1-6	CASSHRVLNSPLHF	TGTGCCAGCAGCCACAGGGTTTTAAATTCACCCCTCCACTTT
TRBD1	TRBV6-6	.	TRBJ1-2	CASSYGGQAGGYTF	TGTGCCAGCAGTTACGGAGGACAGGCCGGTGGCTACACCTTC
.	TRBV4-1	.	TRBJ1-2	CASSQEGPPYYGYTF	TGCGCCAGCAGCCAAGAGGGCCCTCCCTACTATGGCTACACCTTC
.	TRBV19	.	TRBJ1-2	CASSNPGGASGNGYTF	TGTGCCAGTAGTAACCCTGGGGGCGCTAGTGGAAATGGCTACACCTTC